The rows below give T cell receptor beta chains drawn from one sample of a study of T cells in Graves' hyperthyroidism and ophthalmopathy. Each CDR3 protein gets one entry after TCRdb re-called the multiplex PCR reads with MiXCR. The table lists 370,000 or so distinct CDR3 sequences, roughly 14% of them singletons, with 20% in the top ten. Sequences were obtained from blood. The source of these receptors is a man aged 25 to 40 with Graves' hyperthyroidism that later progressed to Graves' ophthalmopathy. Both conserved end residues are part of each CDR3. D genes are given only for firm matches. Where a row states a size, it is once, few, many or the class of an expanded clone; other rows omit it.

J: TRBJ1-4
size: few
D: -
V: TRBV13
CDR3: CASSLEGSGEKLFF
DNA: TGTGCCAGCAGCTTAGAAGGGAGTGGCGAAAAACTGTTTTTT

J: TRBJ2-1
size: -
D: TRBD2
V: TRBV7-6
CDR3: CGWGDRGGEQFF
DNA: TGTGGCTGGGGGGACCGGGGGGGTGAGCAGTTCTTC

J: TRBJ2-2
size: few
D: -
V: TRBV18
CDR3: CASSPPVPRGALSNTGELFF
DNA: TGTGCCAGCTCACCACCGGTTCCTAGGGGGGCGCTCTCGAACACCGGGGAGCTGTTTTTT

J: TRBJ1-3
size: many
D: -
V: TRBV11-2
CDR3: CASSFLGARGNTIYF
DNA: TGTGCCAGCAGCTTTCTCGGGGCTCGTGGAAACACCATATATTTT

J: TRBJ1-2
size: few
D: TRBD1
V: TRBV5-5
CDR3: CASSFTRDSIYGYTF
DNA: TGTGCCAGCAGCTTTACCCGGGACAGTATCTATGGCTACACCTTC

J: TRBJ2-1
size: many
D: TRBD2
V: TRBV24-1
CDR3: CATSVGTSGRYNEQFF
DNA: TGTGCCACCAGTGTCGGGACTAGCGGGCGTTACAATGAGCAGTTCTTC

J: TRBJ2-5
size: many
D: -
V: TRBV7-3
CDR3: CASSRLGTTQETQYF
DNA: TGTGCCAGCAGCAGATTAGGGACAACCCAAGAGACCCAGTACTTC

J: TRBJ2-1
size: -
D: -
V: TRBV5-6
CDR3: CASSLTGTNEQFF
DNA: TGTGCCAGCAGCTTGACAGGGACGAATGAGCAGTTCTTC

J: TRBJ2-5
size: many
D: -
V: TRBV28
CDR3: CASSPTGRIQETQYF
DNA: TGTGCCAGCAGTCCGACGGGACGCATCCAAGAGACCCAGTACTTC

J: TRBJ1-2
size: few
D: TRBD1
V: TRBV18
CDR3: CASSPQTGMSNGYTF
DNA: TGTGCCAGCTCACCCCAGACAGGGATGTCCAATGGCTACACCTTC

J: TRBJ1-2
size: -
D: TRBD1
V: TRBV9
CDR3: CASQGVGSNYGYTF
DNA: TGTGCCAGCCAGGGGGTCGGATCTAACTATGGCTACACCTTC

J: TRBJ1-5
size: few
D: -
V: TRBV20-1
CDR3: CSGRNHGEGQPQHF
DNA: TGCAGTGGAAGAAACCATGGGGAGGGGCAGCCCCAGCATTTT

J: TRBJ2-1
size: many
D: TRBD2
V: TRBV5-1
CDR3: CASSLGPGLAGSEQFF
DNA: TGCGCCAGCAGCTTGGGTCCGGGACTAGCGGGGTCTGAGCAGTTCTTC

J: TRBJ1-2
size: many
D: -
V: TRBV3-1
CDR3: CASSRRDGYTF
DNA: TGTGCCAGCAGCCGAAGGGATGGCTACACCTTC

J: TRBJ1-1
size: many
D: TRBD1
V: TRBV7-9
CDR3: CASSSTGQVSEAFF
DNA: TGTGCCAGCAGCTCAACGGGACAGGTCTCTGAAGCTTTCTTT

J: TRBJ2-7
size: many
D: TRBD1
V: TRBV20-1
CDR3: CSANLRDRGVYEQYF
DNA: TGCAGTGCAAACCTCCGGGACAGGGGGGTTTACGAGCAGTACTTC

J: TRBJ2-5
size: -
D: -
V: TRBV6-2/TRBV6-3
CDR3: CASRFSSYGRQETQYF
DNA: TGTGCCAGCAGATTTTCCTCTTATGGGCGGCAAGAGACCCAGTACTTC

J: TRBJ2-1
size: -
D: TRBD2
V: TRBV4-3
CDR3: CASSYTSGAKNEQFF
DNA: TGCGCCAGCAGCTACACTAGCGGGGCAAAGAATGAGCAGTTCTTC

J: TRBJ1-3
size: -
D: -
V: TRBV11-3
CDR3: CASSPLGGSGNTIYF
DNA: TGTGCCAGCAGCCCCCTAGGGGGGTCTGGAAACACCATATATTTT

J: TRBJ1-3
size: -
D: -
V: TRBV5-4
CDR3: CASSLWGSGDAGNTTYF
DNA: TGTGCCAGCAGCTTGTGGGGGAGTGGGGATGCCGGAAACACCACATATTTT

J: TRBJ2-7
size: many
D: -
V: TRBV20-1
CDR3: CSARFGLPYEQYF
DNA: TGCAGTGCTAGGTTTGGACTACCCTACGAGCAGTACTTC

J: TRBJ2-1
size: -
D: TRBD2
V: TRBV20-1
CDR3: CSVQLPNGLAGGPILYNEQFF
DNA: TGCAGCGTACAATTGCCCAATGGACTAGCGGGGGGGCCGATCCTTTACAATGAGCAGTTCTTC

J: TRBJ1-3
size: many
D: -
V: TRBV7-2
CDR3: CASSSSISGNTIYF
DNA: TGTGCCAGCAGCTCCTCCATCTCTGGAAACACCATATATTTT

J: TRBJ1-5
size: many
D: -
V: TRBV2
CDR3: CASSDLGGYQPQHF
DNA: TGTGCCAGCAGTGACCTAGGCGGATATCAGCCCCAGCATTTT

J: TRBJ2-3
size: -
D: -
V: TRBV28
CDR3: CASSFDGSTDTQYF
DNA: TGTGCCAGCAGTTTTGATGGGAGCACAGATACGCAGTATTTT

J: TRBJ2-7
size: many
D: -
V: TRBV6-5
CDR3: CASSYRPDSYEQYF
DNA: TGTGCCAGCAGTTACCGACCGGACAGCTACGAGCAGTACTTC

J: TRBJ2-1
size: few
D: TRBD2
V: TRBV7-9
CDR3: CASSPPPGLALFDEQFF
DNA: TGTGCCAGCAGCCCTCCCCCGGGACTAGCCCTTTTCGATGAGCAGTTCTTC

J: TRBJ2-5
size: many
D: -
V: TRBV28
CDR3: CASSDLSGTQYF
DNA: TGTGCCAGCAGTGACCTCTCGGGGACCCAGTACTTC

J: TRBJ2-5
size: many
D: -
V: TRBV6-1
CDR3: CASGRLWGETQYF
DNA: TGTGCCAGCGGGAGGCTTTGGGGGGAGACCCAGTACTTC

J: TRBJ1-1
size: many
D: -
V: TRBV3-1
CDR3: CASSKGTSNTEAFF
DNA: TGTGCCAGCAGCAAAGGGACATCGAACACTGAAGCTTTCTTT

J: TRBJ1-5
size: -
D: TRBD1
V: TRBV28
CDR3: CASSHRGQQPQHF
DNA: TGTGCCAGCAGTCACAGGGGGCAACAGCCCCAGCATTTT

J: TRBJ2-7
size: few
D: TRBD2
V: TRBV5-1
CDR3: CASSLRERGSYEQYF
DNA: TGCGCCAGCAGCTTGCGTGAGCGGGGGTCCTACGAACAGTACTTC

J: TRBJ1-6
size: many
D: -
V: TRBV7-2
CDR3: CASSLDGVPNSPLHF
DNA: TGTGCCAGCAGCTTAGACGGGGTTCCTAATTCACCCCTCCACTTT

J: TRBJ2-1
size: -
D: TRBD2
V: TRBV2
CDR3: CASSEGRGAYNEQFF
DNA: TGTGCCAGCAGTGAAGGGCGGGGGGCTTACAATGAGCAGTTCTTC

J: TRBJ2-5
size: many
D: TRBD1
V: TRBV20-1
CDR3: CSASGTGEQETQYF
DNA: TGCAGTGCTAGCGGGACAGGGGAACAAGAGACCCAGTACTTC

J: TRBJ1-1
size: -
D: TRBD1
V: TRBV10-2
CDR3: CASREGALNTEAFF
DNA: TGCGCCAGCAGAGAGGGGGCTCTGAACACTGAAGCTTTCTTT

J: TRBJ2-7
size: many
D: -
V: TRBV7-9
CDR3: CASSLIGRLTYEQYF
DNA: TGTGCCAGCAGCTTAATTGGACGGCTCACCTACGAGCAGTACTTC

J: TRBJ1-1
size: many
D: -
V: TRBV9
CDR3: CASSASGLETEAFF
DNA: TGTGCCAGCAGCGCCTCCGGACTGGAGACTGAAGCTTTCTTT

J: TRBJ2-4
size: -
D: TRBD1
V: TRBV20-1
CDR3: CSAEGTVKNIQYF
DNA: TGCAGTGCGGAAGGGACAGTAAAAAACATTCAGTACTTC

J: TRBJ2-2
size: -
D: -
V: TRBV20-1
CDR3: CSAPSRNRAGELFF
DNA: TGCAGTGCCCCAAGTCGGAACAGGGCCGGGGAGCTGTTTTTT

J: TRBJ2-7
size: -
D: TRBD1
V: TRBV12-3/TRBV12-4
CDR3: CASSLQGDSYEQYF
DNA: TGTGCCAGCAGTCTACAGGGGGACTCCTACGAGCAGTACTTC

J: TRBJ2-7
size: many
D: -
V: TRBV19
CDR3: CASSMTGTYEQYF
DNA: TGTGCCAGTAGTATGACAGGAACCTACGAGCAGTACTTC

J: TRBJ1-6
size: few
D: -
V: TRBV19
CDR3: CASSPQTGNNSPLHF
DNA: TGTGCCAGTAGTCCACAGACAGGCAATAATTCACCCCTCCACTTT

J: TRBJ1-1
size: many
D: -
V: TRBV5-1
CDR3: CASSFNLTNTEAFF
DNA: TGCGCCAGCAGCTTTAATCTGACGAACACTGAAGCTTTCTTT

J: TRBJ1-5
size: few
D: -
V: TRBV19
CDR3: CASSSRGTGISNQPQHF
DNA: TGTGCCAGTAGTAGCCGGGGAACAGGGATTAGCAATCAGCCCCAGCATTTT

J: TRBJ2-7
size: many
D: TRBD2
V: TRBV7-8
CDR3: CASSLGSGGPIAGEQYF
DNA: TGTGCCAGCAGCTTAGGGAGCGGGGGCCCTATTGCTGGGGAGCAGTACTTC

J: TRBJ1-4
size: few
D: -
V: TRBV28
CDR3: CASSFAEEKLFF
DNA: TGTGCCAGCAGTTTTGCGGAGGAAAAACTGTTTTTT

J: TRBJ2-1
size: -
D: -
V: TRBV5-5
CDR3: CASSLPHSDEQFF
DNA: TGTGCCAGCAGCTTGCCACACTCGGATGAGCAGTTCTTC

J: TRBJ2-7
size: many
D: TRBD1
V: TRBV7-9
CDR3: CASSLRGLKAEQYF
DNA: TGTGCCAGCAGCTTAAGGGGGCTCAAAGCCGAGCAGTACTTC

J: TRBJ2-5
size: many
D: -
V: TRBV4-1
CDR3: CASSHTAYQETQYF
DNA: TGCGCCAGCAGCCATACAGCTTACCAAGAGACCCAGTACTTC

J: TRBJ1-1
size: few
D: -
V: TRBV6-2/TRBV6-3
CDR3: CASIGAVNTEAFF
DNA: TGTGCCAGCATCGGGGCCGTGAACACTGAAGCTTTCTTT

J: TRBJ1-3
size: few
D: -
V: TRBV15
CDR3: CATSRVGSFRGNTIYF
DNA: TGTGCCACCAGCAGAGTGGGCAGCTTTCGGGGAAACACCATATATTTT

J: TRBJ2-7
size: many
D: -
V: TRBV15
CDR3: CATSREIGRAYEQYF
DNA: TGTGCCACCAGCAGAGAAATAGGCAGGGCCTACGAGCAGTACTTC

J: TRBJ2-1
size: many
D: TRBD2
V: TRBV6-1
CDR3: CASRARLAGGNEQFF
DNA: TGTGCCAGCAGGGCTCGACTAGCGGGGGGCAATGAGCAGTTCTTC